This T cell receptor (beta chain) appears in the sequencing data of a study of CD8 T cells in ankylosing spondylitis. General study findings and limits: There was reportedly significant enrichment of clones that were disease-linked in matched ankylosing spondylitis synovial fluid. Seemingly distinctive of ankylosing spondylitis blood was a TCR beta motif formed by eight highly homologous variants.

Of note for this clonotype: Its antigen is not known.

Libraries for TCR beta were made by quantitative 5'-RACE with molecular barcodes. TCRdb reanalysed the 5' RACE reads using MiXCR and keeps one entry per CDR3 protein. Of around 390,000 distinct CDR3 sequences in the sample, approximately 20% were seen once. The CDR3 is 17 residues long. Trimming took 5 bases from V and 4 from J, leaving 23 bases between them. Germline V gives CDR1 SGHVS, CDR2 FNYEAQ. The V gene is TRBV7-6, the J gene TRBJ1-2; maybe TRBD1 (5 bases). The sequenced sample was blood, either unsorted or a sorted T cell fraction (not recorded which). The sequence was collected from a male donor with ankylosing spondylitis. The CDR3 sequence: CASSLGAGRVASYGYTF. CDR3 DNA sequence: TGTGCCAGCAGCCTAGGGGCAGGTCGGGTTGCCAGCTATGGCTACACCTTC. Together with reference TRBV7-6 and TRBJ1-2, the CDR3 gives the full variable domain: GAGVSQSPRYKVTKRGQDVALRCDPISGHVSLYWYRQALGQGPEFLTYFNYEAQQDKSGLPNDRFSAERPEGSISTLTIQRTEQRDSAMYRCASSLGAGRVASYGYTFGSGTRLTVV.